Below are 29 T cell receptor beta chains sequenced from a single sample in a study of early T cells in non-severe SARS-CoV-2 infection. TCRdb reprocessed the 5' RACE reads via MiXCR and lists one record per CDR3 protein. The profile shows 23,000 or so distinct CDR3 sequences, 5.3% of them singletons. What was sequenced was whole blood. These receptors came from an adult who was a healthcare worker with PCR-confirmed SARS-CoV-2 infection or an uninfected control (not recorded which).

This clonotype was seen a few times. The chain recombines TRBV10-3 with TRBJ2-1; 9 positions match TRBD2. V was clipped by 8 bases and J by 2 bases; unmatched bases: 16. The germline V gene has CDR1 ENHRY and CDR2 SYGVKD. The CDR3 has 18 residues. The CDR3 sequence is CAISGLAGVGDAYNEQFF. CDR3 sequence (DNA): TGTGCCATCTCTGGGTTAGCGGGAGTCGGAGACGCCTACAATGAGCAGTTCTTC.

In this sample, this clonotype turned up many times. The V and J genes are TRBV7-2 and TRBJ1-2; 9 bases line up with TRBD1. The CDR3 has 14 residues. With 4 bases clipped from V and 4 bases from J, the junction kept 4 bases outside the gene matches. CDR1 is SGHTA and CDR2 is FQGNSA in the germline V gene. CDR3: CASSSGQGFYGYTF. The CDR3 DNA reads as TGTGCCAGCAGCTCCGGACAGGGGTTCTATGGCTACACCTTC. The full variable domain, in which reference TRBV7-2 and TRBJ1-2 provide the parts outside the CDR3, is GAGVSQSPSNKVTEKGKDVELRCDPISGHTALYWYRQSLGQGLEFLIYFQGNSAPDKSGLPSDRFSAERTGGSVSTLTIQRTQQEDSAVYLCASSSGQGFYGYTFGSGTRLTVV.

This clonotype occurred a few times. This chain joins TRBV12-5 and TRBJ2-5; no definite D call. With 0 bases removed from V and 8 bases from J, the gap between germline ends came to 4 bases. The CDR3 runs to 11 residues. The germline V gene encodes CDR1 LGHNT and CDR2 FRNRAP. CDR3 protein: CASGLVETQYF. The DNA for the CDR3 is TGTGCTAGTGGTTTGGTAGAAACCCAGTACTTC.

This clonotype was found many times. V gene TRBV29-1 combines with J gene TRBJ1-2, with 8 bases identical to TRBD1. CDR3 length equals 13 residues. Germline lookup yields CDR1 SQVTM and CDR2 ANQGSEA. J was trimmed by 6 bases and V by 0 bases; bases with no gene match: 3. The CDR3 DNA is TGCAGCGTTGAAGAGAGCAGGGGGCATGGCTACACCTTC. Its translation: CSVEESRGHGYTF.

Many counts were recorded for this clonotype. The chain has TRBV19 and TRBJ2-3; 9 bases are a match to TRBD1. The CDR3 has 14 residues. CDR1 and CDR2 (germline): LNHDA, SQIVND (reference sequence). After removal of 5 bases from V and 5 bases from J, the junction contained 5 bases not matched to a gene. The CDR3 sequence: CASSWGQGGDTQYF. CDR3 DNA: TGTGCCAGTAGTTGGGGACAGGGTGGAGATACGCAGTATTTT.

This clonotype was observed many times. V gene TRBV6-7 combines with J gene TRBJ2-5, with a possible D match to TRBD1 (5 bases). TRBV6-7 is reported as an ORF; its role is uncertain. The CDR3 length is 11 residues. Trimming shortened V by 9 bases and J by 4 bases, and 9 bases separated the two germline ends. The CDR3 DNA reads TGTGCCAGAAGGGGTTTAGAGACCCAGTACTTC. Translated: CARRGLETQYF.

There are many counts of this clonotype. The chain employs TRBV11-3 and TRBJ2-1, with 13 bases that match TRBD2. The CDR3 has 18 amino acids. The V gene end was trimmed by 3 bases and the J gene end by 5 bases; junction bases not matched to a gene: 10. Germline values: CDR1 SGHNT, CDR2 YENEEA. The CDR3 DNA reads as TGTGCCAGCAGCTTCGGGACTAGCGGGGTGATGTCGGACAATGAGCAGTTCTTC. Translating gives CASSFGTSGVMSDNEQFF.

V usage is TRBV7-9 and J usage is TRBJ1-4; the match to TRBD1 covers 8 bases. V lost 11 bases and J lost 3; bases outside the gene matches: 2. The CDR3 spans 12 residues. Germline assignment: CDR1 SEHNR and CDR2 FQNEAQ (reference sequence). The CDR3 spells CALQGANEKLFF. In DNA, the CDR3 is TGTGCCCTACAGGGGGCTAATGAAAAACTGTTTTTT. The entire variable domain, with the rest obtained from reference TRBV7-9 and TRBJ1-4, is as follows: DTGVSQNPRHKITKRGQNVTFRCDPISEHNRLYWYRQTLGQGPEFLTYFQNEAQLEKSRLLSDRFSAERPKGSFSTLEIQRTEQGDSAMYLCALQGANEKLFFGSGTQLSVL.

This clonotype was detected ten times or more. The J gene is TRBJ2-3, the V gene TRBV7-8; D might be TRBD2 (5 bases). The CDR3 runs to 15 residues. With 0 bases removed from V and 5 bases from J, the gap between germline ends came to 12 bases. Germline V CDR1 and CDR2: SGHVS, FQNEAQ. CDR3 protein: CASSLARQRVDTQYF. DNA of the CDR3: TGTGCCAGCAGCTTAGCGAGGCAGAGGGTAGATACGCAGTATTTT.

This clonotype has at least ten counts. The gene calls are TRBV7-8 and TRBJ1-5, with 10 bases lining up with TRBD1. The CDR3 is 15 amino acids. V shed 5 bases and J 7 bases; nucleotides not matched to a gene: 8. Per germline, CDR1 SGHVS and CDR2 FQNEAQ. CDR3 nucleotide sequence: TGTGCCAGCAGCGTGACAGGGGGCGGTCAGCAGCCCCAGCATTTT. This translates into CASSVTGGGQQPQHF.

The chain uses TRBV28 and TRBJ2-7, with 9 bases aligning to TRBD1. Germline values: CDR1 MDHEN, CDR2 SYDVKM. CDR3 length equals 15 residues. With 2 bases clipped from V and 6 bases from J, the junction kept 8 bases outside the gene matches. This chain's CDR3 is CASSLARDRVGEQYF. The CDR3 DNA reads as TGTGCCAGCAGTTTAGCCCGGGACAGGGTGGGCGAGCAGTACTTC.

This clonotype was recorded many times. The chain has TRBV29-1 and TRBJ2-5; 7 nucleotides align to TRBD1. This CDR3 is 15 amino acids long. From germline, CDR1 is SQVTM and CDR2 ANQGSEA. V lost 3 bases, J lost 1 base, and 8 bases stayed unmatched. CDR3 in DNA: TGCAGCGTTGACCCGGACAGGCCGGGCCAAGAGACCCAGTACTTC. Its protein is CSVDPDRPGQETQYF.

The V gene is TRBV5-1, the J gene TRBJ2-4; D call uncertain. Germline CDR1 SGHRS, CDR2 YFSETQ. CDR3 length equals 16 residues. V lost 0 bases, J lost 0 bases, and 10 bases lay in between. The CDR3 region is CASSLEGTGAKNIQYF. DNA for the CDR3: TGCGCCAGCAGCTTGGAGGGCACCGGAGCCAAAAACATTCAGTACTTC.

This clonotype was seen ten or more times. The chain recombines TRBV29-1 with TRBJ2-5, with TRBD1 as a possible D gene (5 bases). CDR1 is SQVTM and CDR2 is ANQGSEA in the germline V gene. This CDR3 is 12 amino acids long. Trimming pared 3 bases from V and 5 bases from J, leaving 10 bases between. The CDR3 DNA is TGCAGCGTTGACAGGGCGCAGGAGACCCAGTACTTC. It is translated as CSVDRAQETQYF. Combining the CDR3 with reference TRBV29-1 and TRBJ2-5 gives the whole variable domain SAVISQKPSRDICQRGTSLTIQCQVDSQVTMMFWYRQQPGQSLTLIATANQGSEATYESGFVIDKFPISRPNLTFSTLTVSNMSPEDSSIYLCSVDRAQETQYFGPGTRLLVL.

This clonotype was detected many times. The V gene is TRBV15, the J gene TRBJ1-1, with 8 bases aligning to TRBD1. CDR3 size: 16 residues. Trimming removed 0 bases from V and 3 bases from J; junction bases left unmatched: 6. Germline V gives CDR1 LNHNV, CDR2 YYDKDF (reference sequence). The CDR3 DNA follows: TGTGCCACCAGCAGAGATGCGACAGGGGACGACACTGAAGCTTTCTTT. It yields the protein CATSRDATGDDTEAFF.

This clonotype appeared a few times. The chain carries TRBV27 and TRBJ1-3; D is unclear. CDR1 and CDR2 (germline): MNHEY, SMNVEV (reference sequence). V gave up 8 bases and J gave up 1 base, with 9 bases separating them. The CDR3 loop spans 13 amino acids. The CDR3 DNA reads TGTGCCAGCCGCCCGGGATCTGGAAACACCATATATTTT. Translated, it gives CASRPGSGNTIYF.

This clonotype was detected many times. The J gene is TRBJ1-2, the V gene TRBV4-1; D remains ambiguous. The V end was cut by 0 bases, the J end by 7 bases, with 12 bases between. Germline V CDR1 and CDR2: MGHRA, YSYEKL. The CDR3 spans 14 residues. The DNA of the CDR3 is TGCGCCAGCAGCCAAGAAGTTGGACTCCCTGGCTACACCTTC. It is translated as CASSQEVGLPGYTF.

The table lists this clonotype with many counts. The CDR3 loop is CASRSLSGTVTYEQYF. CDR3 sequence (DNA): TGTGCCAGCAGGTCCCTTTCCGGGACAGTGACCTACGAGCAGTACTTC. The rearrangement links TRBV28 to TRBJ2-7; 7 nucleotides align to TRBD1. The CDR3 runs 16 residues. Germline-derived CDR1 and CDR2 are MDHEN and SYDVKM. With 6 bases clipped from V and 2 bases from J, the junction kept 13 bases outside the gene matches.

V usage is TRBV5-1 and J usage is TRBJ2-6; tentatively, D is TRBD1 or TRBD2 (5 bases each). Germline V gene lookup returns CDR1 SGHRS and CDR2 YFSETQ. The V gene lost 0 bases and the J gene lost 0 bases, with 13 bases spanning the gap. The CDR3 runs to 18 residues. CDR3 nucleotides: TGCGCCAGCAGCTTGGAAATGATAGGGACCTCTGGGGCCAACGTCCTGACTTTC. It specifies CASSLEMIGTSGANVLTF.

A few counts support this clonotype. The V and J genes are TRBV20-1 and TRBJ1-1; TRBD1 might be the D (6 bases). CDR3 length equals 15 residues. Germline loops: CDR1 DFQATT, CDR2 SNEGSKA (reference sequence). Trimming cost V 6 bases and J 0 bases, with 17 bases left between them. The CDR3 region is CSAPNRQALNTEAFF. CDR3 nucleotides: TGCAGTGCGCCGAACCGACAGGCCTTGAACACTGAAGCTTTCTTT.

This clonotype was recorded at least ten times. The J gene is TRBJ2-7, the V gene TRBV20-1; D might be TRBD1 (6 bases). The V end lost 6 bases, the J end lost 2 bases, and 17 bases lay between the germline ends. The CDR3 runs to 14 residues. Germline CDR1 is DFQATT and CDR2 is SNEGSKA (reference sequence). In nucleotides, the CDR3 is TGCAGTGCCACCGACCGCGCAGGGGCCTACGAGCAGTACTTC. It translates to CSATDRAGAYEQYF.

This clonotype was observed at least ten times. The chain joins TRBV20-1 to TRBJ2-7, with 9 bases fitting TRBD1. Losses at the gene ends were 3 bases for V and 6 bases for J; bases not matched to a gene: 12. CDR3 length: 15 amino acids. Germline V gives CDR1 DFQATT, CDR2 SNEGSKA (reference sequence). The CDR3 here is CSARIIQGQGVEQYF. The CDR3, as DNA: TGCAGTGCTAGGATAATACAGGGACAGGGAGTCGAGCAGTACTTC.

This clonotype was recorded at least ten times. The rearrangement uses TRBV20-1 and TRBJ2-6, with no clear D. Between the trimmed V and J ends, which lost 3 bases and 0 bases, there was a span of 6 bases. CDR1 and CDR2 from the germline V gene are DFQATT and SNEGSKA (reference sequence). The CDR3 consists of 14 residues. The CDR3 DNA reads TGCAGTGCTAGGGTGGTCTCTGGGGCCAACGTCCTGACTTTC. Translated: CSARVVSGANVLTF.

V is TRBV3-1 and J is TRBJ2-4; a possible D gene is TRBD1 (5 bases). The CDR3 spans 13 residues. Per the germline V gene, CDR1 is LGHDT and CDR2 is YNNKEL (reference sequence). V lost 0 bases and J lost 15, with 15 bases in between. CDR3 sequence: CASSQDWSRTPYF. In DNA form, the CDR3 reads TGTGCCAGCAGCCAAGATTGGTCCCGGACACCGTACTTC.

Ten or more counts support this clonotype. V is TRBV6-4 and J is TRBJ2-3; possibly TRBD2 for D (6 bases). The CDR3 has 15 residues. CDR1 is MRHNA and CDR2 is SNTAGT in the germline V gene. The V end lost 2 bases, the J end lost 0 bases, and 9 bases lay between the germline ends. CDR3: CASSDGRTSTDTQYF. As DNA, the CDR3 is TGTGCCAGCAGTGACGGGAGGACTAGCACAGATACGCAGTATTTT.

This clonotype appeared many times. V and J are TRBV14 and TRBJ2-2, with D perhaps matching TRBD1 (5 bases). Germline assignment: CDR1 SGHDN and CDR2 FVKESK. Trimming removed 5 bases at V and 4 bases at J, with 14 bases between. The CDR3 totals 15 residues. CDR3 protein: CASSYAGHTTGELFF. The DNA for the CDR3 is TGTGCCAGCAGCTACGCAGGACATACCACCGGGGAGCTGTTTTTT.

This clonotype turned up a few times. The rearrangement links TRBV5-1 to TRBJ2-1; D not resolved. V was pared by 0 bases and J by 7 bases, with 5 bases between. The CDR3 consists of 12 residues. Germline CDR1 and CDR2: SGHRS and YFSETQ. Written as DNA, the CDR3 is TGCGCCAGCAGCTTGGGTGTGAATGAGCAGTTCTTC. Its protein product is CASSLGVNEQFF. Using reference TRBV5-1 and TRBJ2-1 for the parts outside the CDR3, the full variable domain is KAGVTQTPRYLIKTRGQQVTLSCSPISGHRSVSWYQQTPGQGLQFLFEYFSETQRNKGNFPGRFSGRQFSNSRSEMNVSTLELGDSALYLCASSLGVNEQFFGPGTRLTVL.

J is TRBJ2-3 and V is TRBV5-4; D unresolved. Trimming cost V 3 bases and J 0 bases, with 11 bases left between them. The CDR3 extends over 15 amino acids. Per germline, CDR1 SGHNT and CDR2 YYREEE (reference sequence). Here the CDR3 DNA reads TGTGCCAGCAGCTCGCAGGAATTTAGCACAGATACGCAGTATTTT. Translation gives CASSSQEFSTDTQYF.

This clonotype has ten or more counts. In DNA form, the CDR3 reads TGTGCCAGCAGCGGACAGGGGAGTCGTGGTAACTATGGCTACACCTTC. Its translation: CASSGQGSRGNYGYTF. The V gene is TRBV12-3 or TRBV12-4, the J gene TRBJ1-2; 9 nucleotides align to TRBD1. The CDR3 consists of 16 residues. V was pared by 6 bases and J by 1 base, with 9 bases of the junction left unmatched.